This TCR beta chain is from a study of CD8+CD57+ T cells in acquired aplastic anemia. Germline V gene data show CDR1 as SQVTM and CDR2 as ANQGSEA. V lost 8 bases and J 6 bases, leaving 16 bases between the germline ends. This CDR3 region has 13 residues. Profiles of TCR beta VDJ and CDR3 were generated from a genomic DNA template. TCRdb re-called the reads with MiXCR, one entry per CDR3 protein. The sample records roughly 150,000 distinct CDR3 sequences, approximately 43% being singletons. The sequenced sample was sorted CD4+, CD8+, or CD8+CD57+ T cells (not recorded which) from PBMCs. The TCR sequence derives from a human donor in good health. This chain connects TRBV29-1 to TRBJ2-2; D is uncertain. The CDR3 region has the DNA TGCAGCACCCTTCTACCTGTACCCGGGGAGCTGTTTTTT. It translates to CSTLLPVPGELFF.